The 20 T cell receptor beta chains reported below all come from one sample, sequenced in a study of shared clonotypes between healthy human individuals. Terminally differentiated effector memory CD45RA+ cells were excluded by CCR7 positive selection of CD45RO-negative cells. This table comes from immunoSEQ multiplex PCR, and its TCRdb copy is limited to in-frame clones, with some not included. The table shows about 2.1 million clones, with around 93% occurring only once. Sequencing was carried out using naive CD8+ T cells from PBMCs. Source of these receptors: a man younger than 30 in good health. Some clones in this sample may be carry-over from other donors' samples.

The chain is built from TRBV28 and TRBJ2-5, with 7 positions matching TRBD1. Matching the DNA end better, TRBJ2-7 makes the J call doubtful. Germline loops: CDR1 MDHEN, CDR2 SYDVKM. The CDR3 length is 13 residues. The CDR3 here is CASRQQGSYEQYF. The CDR3 bases are TGTGCCAGCAGGCAACAGGGGTCCTACGAGCAGTACTTC.

This chain joins TRBV7-2 and TRBJ1-3; D possibly corresponds to TRBD1 (5 bases). The V gene's germline CDR1 is SGHTA and CDR2 FQGNSA. The CDR3 length is 14 residues. Deletions cut 5 bases from V and 3 bases from J, with 11 bases between. The DNA for the CDR3 is TGTGCCAGCAGCGACCGGGACCGTGGAAACACCATATATTTT. Its translation is CASSDRDRGNTIYF.

This sequence joins TRBV4-2 and TRBJ2-2; D remains unclear. The CDR3 loop spans 16 amino acids. Germline CDR1 reads LGHNA; CDR2 reads YNFKEQ. V was pared by 3 bases and J by 2 bases, with 13 bases between. The DNA of the CDR3 is TGTGCCAGCAGCCATGCAGCTGACCCAAACACCGGGGAGCTGTTTTTT. It codes for CASSHAADPNTGELFF.

The chain carries TRBV5-1 and TRBJ2-7, with D possibly being TRBD1 (5 bases). V dropped 3 bases and J dropped 6 bases, with 13 bases sitting between them. From germline, CDR1 is SGHRS and CDR2 YFSETQ. This CDR3 is 13 amino acids long. CDR3: CASSSPPGLEQYF. The CDR3 nucleotides read TGCGCCAGCAGCTCCCCCCCAGGGCTCGAGCAGTACTTC.

The chain couples TRBV7-9 to TRBJ2-1, with unresolved D. The CDR3 is 15 residues long. V was clipped by 1 base and J by 2 bases, with 9 bases between them. CDR1 SEHNR and CDR2 FQNEAQ come from the germline V gene (reference sequence). The CDR3 loop is CASSLVETAYNEQFF. CDR3 nucleotides: TGTGCCAGCAGCTTAGTGGAGACCGCCTACAATGAGCAGTTCTTC.

With respect to this clone: In the same sample, other DNA sequences code for this CDR3. The chain has TRBV28 and TRBJ2-3; D call uncertain. Trimming took off 3 bases at V and 3 bases at J, with 7 bases between the two ends. CDR3 length: 13 amino acids. Germline values: CDR1 MDHEN, CDR2 SYDVKM. The CDR3 nucleotides are TGTGCCAGCAGTTTTAGGCTTACAGATACGCAGTATTTT. This gives the protein CASSFRLTDTQYF.

The rearrangement uses TRBV28 and TRBJ2-3, with D uncertain. The CDR3 spans 14 residues. Germline V lookup: CDR1 MDHEN, CDR2 SYDVKM. Trimming stripped 3 bases from V and 2 bases from J, with 9 bases between. The CDR3 loop reads CASSFSLDTDTQYF. DNA for the CDR3: TGTGCCAGCAGTTTCTCCCTCGACACAGATACGCAGTATTTT.

The chain uses TRBV28 and TRBJ2-6; D unresolved. Germline assignment: CDR1 MDHEN and CDR2 SYDVKM. CDR3 length: 11 residues. CDR3 sequence (DNA): TGTGGAACAGCTGGGGCCAACGTCCTGACTTTC. It encodes CGTAGANVLTF.

V is TRBV6-1 and J is TRBJ2-7; TRBD1 matches 10 bases. V was pared by 0 bases and J by 3 bases, with 11 bases of the junction left unmatched. The V gene's germline CDR1 is MNHNS and CDR2 SASEGT. This CDR3 contains 18 residues. The CDR3 sequence: CASSEALGTGASLYEQYF. CDR3 DNA sequence: TGTGCCAGCAGTGAAGCGCTAGGGACAGGGGCCTCCCTCTACGAGCAGTACTTC.

This sequence joins TRBV27 and TRBJ2-7, with no clear D. This CDR3 has 13 residues. Trimming took off 5 bases at V and 3 bases at J, with 11 bases between the two ends. Germline values: CDR1 MNHEY, CDR2 SMNVEV (reference sequence). The CDR3 here is CASSHGSVYEQYF. The CDR3 nucleotides are TGTGCCAGCAGTCACGGGTCCGTCTACGAGCAGTACTTC.

This chain uses TRBV2 with TRBJ2-7; D is unresolved. Trimming shortened V by 3 bases and J by 0 bases, and 15 bases separated the two germline ends. The CDR3 length is 16 residues. Germline V gives CDR1 SNHLY, CDR2 FYNNEI. The CDR3 reads CASSETFRPPSYEQYF. The CDR3 DNA follows: TGTGCCAGCAGTGAGACATTTAGGCCTCCCTCCTACGAGCAGTACTTC.

Comment on this clone: This specimen includes other DNA sequences encoding the same CDR3. This chain connects TRBV5-6 to TRBJ2-7; D is uncertain. Between the trimmed V and J ends, which lost 0 bases and 4 bases, there was a span of 11 bases. This CDR3 has 14 residues. Germline CDR1 and CDR2: SGHDT and YYEEEE. This CDR3 is CASSLGASTYEQYF. The CDR3 DNA is TGTGCCAGCAGCTTGGGGGCTTCTACATACGAGCAGTACTTC.

The chain recombines TRBV6-4 with TRBJ2-5, with 11 bases aligning to TRBD1. With the DNA end fitting TRBJ2-7 better, the J assignment may be wrong. CDR3 length: 14 amino acids. Per germline, CDR1 MRHNA and CDR2 SNTAGT. CDR3 loop: CASRRTGGFHEQYF. CDR3 nucleotide sequence: TGTGCCAGCAGAAGGACAGGGGGCTTCCACGAGCAGTACTTC.

Only a few counts were recorded for this clone. The genes are TRBV2 and TRBJ1-1, with a possible D match to TRBD1 (5 bases). Between the trimmed V and J ends, which lost 3 bases and 5 bases, there was a span of 16 bases. The CDR3 contains 15 residues. Germline-derived CDR1 and CDR2 are SNHLY and FYNNEI. The CDR3 DNA reads TGTGCCAGCAGTGAGATAGAAAGGGGTGAAACTGAAGCTTTCTTT. This sequence encodes CASSEIERGETEAFF.

The chain carries TRBV4-1 and TRBJ2-7; 10 bases match TRBD1. Per germline, CDR1 MGHRA and CDR2 YSYEKL. This CDR3 contains 16 residues. V gave up 0 bases and J gave up 6 bases; unmatched junction bases: 8. The CDR3 nucleotides read TGCGCCAGCAGCCAAGATAGGGGGACAGGGGAACGCGAGCAGTACTTC. Its protein is CASSQDRGTGEREQYF.

The CDR3 reads CASSVGWAQETQYF. Written as DNA, the CDR3 is TGTGCCAGCAGCGTAGGGTGGGCCCAAGAGACCCAGTACTTC. The gene calls are TRBV9 and TRBJ2-5, with D unresolved. Deletions cut 0 bases from V and 1 base from J, with 7 bases between. The CDR3 contains 14 residues. CDR1 and CDR2 from the germline V gene are SGDLS and YYNGEE.

The chain links TRBV5-5 to TRBJ2-7; 7 bases align to TRBD1. V lost 0 bases and J lost 3; bases outside the gene matches: 15. CDR1 SGHKS and CDR2 YYEKEE come from the germline V gene (reference sequence). The CDR3 consists of 18 residues. The CDR3 sequence: CASSLADVRGDRGYEQYF. The CDR3 DNA sequence: TGTGCCAGCAGCTTGGCGGACGTTCGTGGGGACAGAGGCTACGAGCAGTACTTC.

The rearrangement uses TRBV9 and TRBJ2-6, with a weak D call TRBD2 (7 bases). This CDR3 has 18 amino acids. Germline V gives CDR1 SGDLS, CDR2 YYNGEE. V dropped 2 bases and J dropped 0 bases, with 15 bases sitting between them. The CDR3 DNA reads as TGTGCCAGCAGCGTCCCAGGGGAGGGGGTCTCTGGGGCCAACGTCCTGACTTTC. Translation: CASSVPGEGVSGANVLTF. Complete variable domain (other parts from reference TRBV9 and TRBJ2-6): DSGVTQTPKHLITATGQRVTLRCSPRSGDLSVYWYQQSLDQGLQFLIQYYNGEERAKGNILERFSAQQFPDLHSELNLSSLELGDSALYFCASSVPGEGVSGANVLTFGAGSRLTVL.

The gene calls are TRBV7-9 and TRBJ2-5; 7 bases fit TRBD2. V gave up 4 bases and J gave up 4 bases; unmatched junction bases: 18. Germline V CDR1 and CDR2: SEHNR, FQNEAQ (reference sequence). The CDR3 covers 18 residues. CDR3 nucleotide sequence: TGTGCCAGCAGCTCCCTCAACGAAGCGGGACTATCTTTAGAGACCCAGTACTTC. It specifies CASSSLNEAGLSLETQYF.

This chain uses TRBV6-6 with TRBJ2-1, with D possibly TRBD1 on 5 matching bases. Trimming shortened V by 2 bases and J by 0 bases, and 8 bases separated the two germline ends. The CDR3 has 15 residues. Germline loops: CDR1 MNHNY, CDR2 SVGAGI (reference sequence). The CDR3 nucleotides are TGTGCCAGCAGTTACGACAGTAGCTCCTACAATGAGCAGTTCTTC. Translation gives CASSYDSSSYNEQFF.